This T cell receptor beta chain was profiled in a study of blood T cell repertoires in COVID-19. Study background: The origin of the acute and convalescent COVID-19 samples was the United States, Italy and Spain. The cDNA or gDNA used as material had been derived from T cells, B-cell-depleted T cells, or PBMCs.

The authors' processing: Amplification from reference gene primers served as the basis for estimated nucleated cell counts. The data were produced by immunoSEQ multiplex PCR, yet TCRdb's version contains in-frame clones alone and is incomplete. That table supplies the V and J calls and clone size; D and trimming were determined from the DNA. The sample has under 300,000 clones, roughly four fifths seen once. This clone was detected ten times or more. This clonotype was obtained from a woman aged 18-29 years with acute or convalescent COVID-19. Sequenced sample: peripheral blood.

The CDR3 protein is CASSLWDSNNEQFF. CDR3 bases: TGTGCCAGCAGTTTATGGGACTCAAACAATGAGCAGTTCTTC. The J gene is TRBJ2-1, the V gene TRBV28; possible D gene TRBD2, 5 bases. Germline CDR1 reads MDHEN; CDR2 reads SYDVKM. V was pared by 0 bases and J by 5 bases, with 8 bases between. The CDR3 is 14 amino acids.